This TCR beta chain was identified during a study of blood T cell repertoires in COVID-19. The CDR3 is 18 amino acids. CDR1 is SGHVS, CDR2 FNYEAQ, per germline. V was clipped by 5 bases and J by 2 bases, with 21 bases between them. TCRdb's table, derived via immunoSEQ multiplex PCR, lists solely in-frame clones and lacks some. The sample includes roughly 250,000 clones, roughly 84% of them seen just once. The rearrangement joins TRBV7-6 to TRBJ1-4; D is perhaps TRBD1 (6 bases). The sequence derives from a person between 65 and 80 years old with COVID-19, enrolled during active disease. Sequenced material: peripheral blood. CDR3 protein: CASSQLNDRFGTNEKLFF. CDR3 nucleotide sequence: TGTGCCAGCAGCCAACTCAACGACAGGTTTGGGACTAATGAAAAACTGTTTTTT.